Each of the 18 T cell receptor beta chains below was sequenced from the same sample in a study of shared clonotypes between healthy human individuals. Libraries were prepared by immunoSEQ multiplex PCR; TCRdb keeps only in-frame clonotypes and omits some of them. The sample carries over a million clones, around 78% recorded once. Sequenced material: memory CD4+ T cells from PBMCs. Indicated subset: CD45RA-negative fraction. These receptor sequences come from a man aged 18-30 years in good health. Some clones in this sample may be carry-over from other donors' samples.

The rearrangement links TRBV19 to TRBJ1-1, with a tentative D call TRBD1 (5 bases). This CDR3 contains 14 residues. Looked up from germline, CDR1 is LNHDA and CDR2 is SQIVND (reference sequence). Between the trimmed V and J ends, which lost 6 bases and 6 bases, there was a span of 17 bases. For the CDR3, the DNA is TGTGCCAGTAGACGGCTCGGGGGTCGCCCTGAAGCTTTCTTT. Translated: CASRRLGGRPEAFF.

The chain couples TRBV5-4 to TRBJ2-1; D call uncertain. The CDR3 covers 15 residues. The germline V and J ends were trimmed by 7 bases and 0 bases, with 14 bases remaining between them. Germline-derived CDR1 and CDR2 are SGHNT and YYREEE (reference sequence). This chain's CDR3 is CASSQVKSSYNEQFF. The CDR3 region has the DNA TGTGCCAGCTCTCAAGTTAAGAGCTCCTACAATGAGCAGTTCTTC. Filled out from reference TRBV5-4 and TRBJ2-1, the complete variable domain reads ETGVTQSPTHLIKTRGQQVTLRCSSQSGHNTVSWYQQALGQGPQFIFQYYREEENGRGNFPPRFSGLQFPNYSSELNVNALELDDSALYLCASSQVKSSYNEQFFGPGTRLTVL.

Only a few counts were recorded for this clone. The chain combines TRBV29-1 with TRBJ2-5; D may correspond to TRBD1 or TRBD2 (5 bases each). Judging by the DNA end, TRBJ2-7 fits better; the J call may be wrong. Per germline, CDR1 SQVTM and CDR2 ANQGSEA. This CDR3 has 17 residues. The CDR3, as DNA: TGCAGCGTTGAACTCGGGGAGCGGTGGCAGGGCCACCACGAGCAGTACTTC. This sequence encodes CSVELGERWQGHHEQYF.

The rearrangement links TRBV10-3 to TRBJ1-2; 9 nucleotides align to TRBD1. The ends lost 3 bases at V and 7 bases at J; junction bases unmatched: 3. Germline V gene data show CDR1 as ENHRY and CDR2 as SYGVKD. This CDR3 spans 13 amino acids. The CDR3 protein is CAISETGGTGYTF. The CDR3 DNA is TGTGCCATCAGTGAAACAGGGGGCACTGGCTACACCTTC.

This rearrangement joins TRBV7-9 to TRBJ2-7; 9 nucleotides agree with TRBD1. There are 14 residues in the CDR3. The trim removed 1 base at V and 2 bases at J, leaving 0 bases unmatched. The germline gives CDR1 SEHNR, CDR2 FQNEAQ (reference sequence). As DNA, the CDR3 is TGTGCCAGCAGCTTAGGACAGGGGGCCTACGAGCAGTACTTC. It specifies CASSLGQGAYEQYF.

The rearrangement joins TRBV7-9 to TRBJ2-6; TRBD1 agrees at 8 bases. Trimming cost V 4 bases and J 0 bases; bases outside gene matches: 11. Germline CDR1 is SEHNR and CDR2 is FQNEAQ (reference sequence). The CDR3 has 19 amino acids. Here the CDR3 DNA reads TGTGCCAGCAGCTCGAACGACAGGGGCAGATTCTCTGGGGCCAACGTCCTGACTTTC. Its protein product is CASSSNDRGRFSGANVLTF.

J is TRBJ2-5 and V is TRBV5-4; D is perhaps TRBD1 (6 bases). V lost 5 bases and J 4 bases, leaving 21 bases between the germline ends. This CDR3 has 16 amino acids. CDR1 SGHNT and CDR2 YYREEE come from the germline V gene (reference sequence). The CDR3: CASSLKGRDKGETQYF. CDR3 nucleotides: TGTGCCAGCAGTCTCAAGGGCCGGGACAAAGGAGAGACCCAGTACTTC. The full variable domain, completed using reference TRBV5-4 and TRBJ2-5, is ETGVTQSPTHLIKTRGQQVTLRCSSQSGHNTVSWYQQALGQGPQFIFQYYREEENGRGNFPPRFSGLQFPNYSSELNVNALELDDSALYLCASSLKGRDKGETQYFGPGTRLLVL.

The V gene is TRBV4-1, the J gene TRBJ1-1; perhaps TRBD1 as D (6 bases). Trimming shortened V by 4 bases and J by 1 base, and 13 bases separated the two germline ends. The CDR3 has 15 amino acids. CDR1 is MGHRA, CDR2 YSYEKL, per germline. For the CDR3, the DNA is TGCGCCAGCAGCCCGTCGGGACACCCGAACACTGAAGCTTTCTTT. Protein: CASSPSGHPNTEAFF.

The rearrangement uses TRBV28 and TRBJ2-5; a possible D gene is TRBD1 (6 bases). This CDR3 comprises 14 residues. Trimming pared 9 bases from V and 4 bases from J, leaving 18 bases between. The germline V gene encodes CDR1 MDHEN and CDR2 SYDVKM. CDR3 amino acids: CASQPGQWRETQYF. The DNA of the CDR3 is TGTGCCAGTCAACCGGGACAATGGAGAGAGACCCAGTACTTC.

This clone is a singleton in its sample. The rearrangement links TRBV5-1 to TRBJ1-4, with D possibly being TRBD1 (6 bases). CDR3 length equals 14 residues. Deletions cut 3 bases from V and 4 bases from J, with 10 bases between. Germline V gives CDR1 SGHRS, CDR2 YFSETQ. CDR3 amino acids: CASSYGQSNEKLFF. In DNA, the CDR3 is TGCGCCAGCAGCTACGGACAGAGTAATGAAAAACTGTTTTTT.

This clone showed up just once. The chain is built from TRBV18 and TRBJ2-7; 7 bases agree with TRBD2. The CDR3 extends over 14 amino acids. The germline V gene encodes CDR1 KGHSH and CDR2 LQKENI. Losses at the gene ends were 4 bases for V and 0 bases for J; bases not matched to a gene: 3. In nucleotides, the CDR3 is TGTGCCAGCTCACAGTCTAGCGGCTCCTACGAGCAGTACTTC. It yields the protein CASSQSSGSYEQYF.

The chain links TRBV7-2 to TRBJ1-1; the match to TRBD1 covers 7 bases. CDR3 size: 14 residues. The germline V gene has CDR1 SGHTA and CDR2 FQGNSA. V lost 6 bases and J lost 0; bases outside the gene matches: 4. The CDR3 sequence: CASRAGQMNTEAFF. The CDR3 DNA sequence: TGTGCCAGCAGGGCGGGACAGATGAACACTGAAGCTTTCTTT.

This clone was seen a few times. The chain links TRBV20-1 to TRBJ1-1, with D unclear. The CDR3 has 10 amino acids. From germline, CDR1 is DFQATT and CDR2 SNEGSKA (reference sequence). The CDR3 spells CSDMGTEAFF. CDR3 DNA sequence: TGCAGCGACATGGGGACTGAAGCTTTCTTT.

The V and J genes are TRBV5-4 and TRBJ1-2; no clear D. Per the germline V gene, CDR1 is SGHNT and CDR2 is YYREEE (reference sequence). V was clipped by 3 bases and J by 5 bases, with 11 bases between them. The CDR3 runs 13 residues. Here the CDR3 reads CASSSRGVYGYTF. CDR3 bases: TGTGCCAGCAGCTCGCGGGGTGTTTATGGCTACACCTTC.

The rearrangement uses TRBV5-1 and TRBJ2-1; D tentatively fits TRBD1 or TRBD2 (6 bases each). From germline, CDR1 is SGHRS and CDR2 YFSETQ. V lost 4 bases and J lost 4, with 21 bases in between. CDR3 length equals 17 residues. The CDR3 spells CASSRTQGTQNYNEQFF. The CDR3, as DNA: TGCGCCAGCAGCCGGACCCAGGGGACTCAGAATTACAATGAGCAGTTCTTC. Using reference TRBV5-1 and TRBJ2-1 for the parts outside the CDR3, the full variable domain is KAGVTQTPRYLIKTRGQQVTLSCSPISGHRSVSWYQQTPGQGLQFLFEYFSETQRNKGNFPGRFSGRQFSNSRSEMNVSTLELGDSALYLCASSRTQGTQNYNEQFFGPGTRLTVL.

The V gene is TRBV19, the J gene TRBJ2-5; D unclear. V was cut by 4 bases and J by 4 bases, with 13 bases left in between. CDR1 is LNHDA, CDR2 SQIVND, per germline (reference sequence). CDR3 length: 14 residues. The DNA of the CDR3 is TGTGCCAGTAGTACGCGGACGACGATAGAGACCCAGTACTTC. Its translation is CASSTRTTIETQYF.

This clone has ten or more counts. This specimen includes other DNA sequences encoding the same CDR3. DNA for the CDR3: TGCGCCAGCAGCTTGGGACTAGCGGGAGATACAGATACGCAGTATTTT. This encodes CASSLGLAGDTDTQYF. The rearrangement links TRBV5-1 to TRBJ2-3; 12 bases fit TRBD2. Germline V gives CDR1 SGHRS, CDR2 YFSETQ. CDR3 length: 16 residues. The J segment lost 3 bases and the V segment lost 0 bases, leaving 2 bases of the junction unmatched.

The chain combines TRBV7-3 with TRBJ2-2; D gene uncertain. V was cut by 6 bases and J by 2 bases, with 13 bases left in between. CDR3 size: 15 residues. The germline CDR1 and CDR2 sequences are SGHTA and FQGTGA. The CDR3 is CASSSPLGNTGELFF. CDR3 sequence (DNA): TGTGCCAGCAGTTCCCCTCTTGGTAACACCGGGGAGCTGTTTTTT.